The rows below give T cell receptor beta chains drawn from one sample of a study of Ad26.COV2.S vaccination and SARS-CoV-2 variants. Here immunoSEQ multiplex PCR was the method, and the copy in TCRdb shows in-frame clones only, minus some. The sample records about 480,000 clones, about 83% being singletons. The sequences come from peripheral blood, collected in a trial of Ad26.COV2.S vaccine versus placebo. Source of these receptors: a person between 18 and 59 years old who received the Ad26.COV2.S COVID-19 vaccine or a placebo. Each CDR3 is given with its conserved first and last residue. Fields, in order: CDR3 DNA, CDR3 protein, J gene, D gene, clone size, V gene. A D gene is named only where the DNA matches it firmly. Some rows have no size entry. The others give once, few or many, or a class for an expanded clone.

CDR3 DNA: TGTGCCAGTACAGGGGGCCCCACCGGGGAGCTGTTTTTT
CDR3 protein: CASTGGPTGELFF
J gene: TRBJ2-2
D gene: TRBD1
clone size: NA
V gene: TRBV19

CDR3 DNA: TGTGCCAGCAGCTTACGCTTCCAGGGGGCGATGGGAGAAAACACTGAAGCTTTCTTT
CDR3 protein: CASSLRFQGAMGENTEAFF
J gene: TRBJ1-1
D gene: TRBD1
clone size: NA
V gene: TRBV7-8

CDR3 DNA: TGTGCCAGCAGGGGGCGGGAGTCCTACAATGAGCAGTTCTTC
CDR3 protein: CASRGRESYNEQFF
J gene: TRBJ2-1
D gene: TRBD2
clone size: NA
V gene: TRBV25-1

CDR3 DNA: TGTGCCAGCAGCCCTCCAACTAGTAACTATGAGCAGTTCTTC
CDR3 protein: CASSPPTSNYEQFF
J gene: TRBJ2-1
D gene: NA
clone size: NA
V gene: TRBV28

CDR3 DNA: TGTGCCAGCAGGGGAGCGGGAGGCTACAATGAGCAGTTCTTC
CDR3 protein: CASRGAGGYNEQFF
J gene: TRBJ2-1
D gene: TRBD2
clone size: once
V gene: TRBV28

CDR3 DNA: TGTGCCAGCAGCTTGGGACAGGGTGGGAACTATGGCTACACCTTC
CDR3 protein: CASSLGQGGNYGYTF
J gene: TRBJ1-2
D gene: TRBD1
clone size: NA
V gene: TRBV5-8

CDR3 DNA: TGTGCCAGCAGGGGCCAGAGGGGGGGTCAACTAGCCAAAAACATTCAGTACTTC
CDR3 protein: CASRGQRGGQLAKNIQYF
J gene: TRBJ2-4
D gene: NA
clone size: NA
V gene: TRBV28

CDR3 DNA: TGTGCCAGCAGCCCCGAACGGACAGGAAACTATGGCTACACCTTC
CDR3 protein: CASSPERTGNYGYTF
J gene: TRBJ1-2
D gene: TRBD1
clone size: NA
V gene: TRBV5-6

CDR3 DNA: TGTGCCAGCAGCGTAGGTCCCGGGCTAGCGGGAGCGGTTGTTACAGATACGCAGTATTTT
CDR3 protein: CASSVGPGLAGAVVTDTQYF
J gene: TRBJ2-3
D gene: TRBD2
clone size: NA
V gene: TRBV9

CDR3 DNA: TGTGCCAGTAGTCGTGGGGGAGAGACCCAGTACTTC
CDR3 protein: CASSRGGETQYF
J gene: TRBJ2-5
D gene: NA
clone size: NA
V gene: TRBV19

CDR3 DNA: TGTGCCAGCAGCTTCGACACCACGTCCTCGGTTTTT
CDR3 protein: CASSFDTTSSVF
J gene: TRBJ1-4
D gene: NA
clone size: NA
V gene: TRBV7-8

CDR3 DNA: TGCGCCAGCAGCCTCATGGACAGGGGTAACAATCAGCCCCAGCATTTT
CDR3 protein: CASSLMDRGNNQPQHF
J gene: TRBJ1-5
D gene: TRBD1
clone size: NA
V gene: TRBV4-1

CDR3 DNA: TGTGCCAGCAGCCCAATCCCGGGAGGGGGCTACACCTTC
CDR3 protein: CASSPIPGGGYTF
J gene: TRBJ1-2
D gene: NA
clone size: NA
V gene: TRBV14

CDR3 DNA: TGTGCCAGCAGCGCGGACAGGAGCAATGAGCAGTTCTTC
CDR3 protein: CASSADRSNEQFF
J gene: TRBJ2-1
D gene: TRBD1
clone size: NA
V gene: TRBV11-1

CDR3 DNA: TGTGCCAGCAGTTACCCCGGGTCCAACTATGGCTACACCTTC
CDR3 protein: CASSYPGSNYGYTF
J gene: TRBJ1-2
D gene: NA
clone size: NA
V gene: TRBV6-6

CDR3 DNA: TGTGCCAGCAAGGGGACGACTGAAGCTTTCTTT
CDR3 protein: CASKGTTEAFF
J gene: TRBJ1-1
D gene: NA
clone size: NA
V gene: TRBV2

CDR3 DNA: TGTGCCAGCAGCGTCTCGGGACAGGGCTACCACGAGCAGTACTTC
CDR3 protein: CASSVSGQGYHEQYF
J gene: TRBJ2-7
D gene: TRBD1
clone size: NA
V gene: TRBV9

CDR3 DNA: TGTGCCAGCAGCTTGCCCGCGCAACAAGCGAACACTGAAGCTTTCTTT
CDR3 protein: CASSLPAQQANTEAFF
J gene: TRBJ1-1
D gene: NA
clone size: NA
V gene: TRBV5-4

CDR3 DNA: TGTGCCAGCAGTTTTTCCGGGAGGTACGAGCAGTACTTC
CDR3 protein: CASSFSGRYEQYF
J gene: TRBJ2-7
D gene: TRBD2
clone size: NA
V gene: TRBV27

CDR3 DNA: TGTGCCTGGAACCAGCGGGGGGGACGGCGCAATGAGCAGTTCTTC
CDR3 protein: CAWNQRGGRRNEQFF
J gene: TRBJ2-1
D gene: TRBD2
clone size: NA
V gene: TRBV30